Shown below are 8 T cell receptor beta chains from a single sample sequenced in a study of blood T cells in healthy people across ages. Using a J-beta primer mix together with a sample-barcoded 5' primer, a second PCR was run for roughly 7 to 12 cycles. TCRdb re-analysed the 5' RACE reads in MiXCR, keeping a single row per CDR3 protein. Of around 940,000 distinct CDR3 sequences listed, roughly 51% were seen once; the top ten hold 20% to 25%. Sequencing was performed on blood. Receptors were obtained from a woman aged 55-75 years in good health.

CDR3 DNA: TGTGCCAGCAGCCGGCTGGGCGGGAGCTCCTACAATGAGCAGTTCTTC. Protein product: CASSRLGGSSYNEQFF. This sequence joins TRBV7-9 and TRBJ2-1; 7 bases fit TRBD2. Trimming removed 5 bases from V and 0 bases from J; junction bases left unmatched: 7. Germline loops: CDR1 SEHNR, CDR2 FQNEAQ (reference sequence). The CDR3 loop spans 16 amino acids.

V is TRBV4-3 and J is TRBJ2-3; the match to TRBD2 covers 9 bases. V shed 0 bases and J 4 bases; nucleotides not matched to a gene: 8. The CDR3 totals 17 residues. Germline V gene data show CDR1 as LGHNA and CDR2 as YSLEER. The CDR3 DNA sequence: TGCGCCAGCAGCCAAGATACAGGGATAGCGGGAGCAGATACGCAGTATTTT. Its translation is CASSQDTGIAGADTQYF.

The V and J genes are TRBV12-5 and TRBJ2-5, with 14 bases matching TRBD2. CDR3 length: 21 amino acids. CDR1 and CDR2 from the germline V gene are LGHNT and FRNRAP. V lost 3 bases, J lost 5 bases, and 20 bases stayed unmatched. The CDR3 sequence: CASGLNTAGTSGSTVGETQYF. CDR3 coding DNA: TGTGCTAGTGGTTTAAACACTGCCGGGACTAGCGGGAGCACGGTGGGGGAGACCCAGTACTTC.

This clonotype was counted a single time. The genes are TRBV20-1 and TRBJ2-7; possible D gene TRBD1, 6 bases. Looked up from germline, CDR1 is DFQATT and CDR2 is SNEGSKA (reference sequence). Trimming shortened V by 0 bases and J by 3 bases, and 12 bases separated the two germline ends. CDR3 size: 14 residues. The CDR3 DNA reads as TGCAGTGCTAGAGATAGAGACAGGAGCTACGAGCAGTACTTC. Its translation: CSARDRDRSYEQYF.

The chain has TRBV15 and TRBJ2-3, with TRBD2 identical over 9 bases. CDR1 is LNHNV, CDR2 YYDKDF, per germline (reference sequence). This CDR3 is built from 19 residues. V was clipped by 0 bases and J by 1 base; unmatched bases: 11. CDR3 residues: CATSRDGWVKREGTDTQYF. CDR3 nucleotide sequence: TGTGCCACCAGCAGAGATGGATGGGTGAAGCGGGAGGGCACAGATACGCAGTATTTT. Complete variable domain (other parts from reference TRBV15 and TRBJ2-3): DAMVIQNPRYQVTQFGKPVTLSCSQTLNHNVMYWYQQKSSQAPKLLFHYYDKDFNNEADTPDNFQSRRPNTSFCFLDIRSPGLGDTAMYLCATSRDGWVKREGTDTQYFGPGTRLTVL.

This clonotype was detected only a few times. The chain links TRBV7-9 to TRBJ1-1; 9 bases are a match to TRBD1. Germline lookup yields CDR1 SEHNR and CDR2 FQNEAQ (reference sequence). V was pared by 5 bases and J by 4 bases, with 8 bases of the junction left unmatched. The CDR3 runs 15 residues. The CDR3 region is CASSPRQGGRTEAFF. The CDR3 nucleotides read TGTGCCAGCAGCCCCCGACAGGGGGGACGCACTGAAGCTTTCTTT. The full variable domain, with the rest looked up from reference TRBV7-9 and TRBJ1-1, is DTGVSQNPRHKITKRGQNVTFRCDPISEHNRLYWYRQTLGQGPEFLTYFQNEAQLEKSRLLSDRFSAERPKGSFSTLEIQRTEQGDSAMYLCASSPRQGGRTEAFFGQGTRLTVV.

Details on this clonotype: Sequence at one end of the junction differs from germline and may be a read error. This chain joins TRBV6-5 and TRBJ2-4; D is unclear. The closer fit of TRBJ2-5 to the DNA end suggests the J call may be wrong. The CDR3 extends over 13 amino acids. Germline loops: CDR1 MNHEY, CDR2 SVGAGI. CDR3 sequence (DNA): TGTGTCAGCACCTCGCAAGGGAAAGAGACCCAGTACTTC. This codes for CVSTSQGKETQYF.

As concerns this clonotype: One end of the junction fails to match germline, which may point to a read error. The rearrangement uses TRBV7-9 and TRBJ1-5; possible D gene TRBD1, 6 bases. This CDR3 is built from 14 residues. CDR1 and CDR2 (germline): SEHNR, FQNEAQ (reference sequence). The CDR3 loop reads CVSSQTGGDQPQHF. The CDR3 region has the DNA TGTGTCAGCAGCCAGACAGGAGGGGATCAGCCCCAGCATTTT.